This TCR beta chain was observed in a study of blood T cell repertoires in COVID-19. At the level of the study: In each case, the material was cDNA or gDNA derived from T cells, B-cell-depleted T cells, or PBMCs.

In the original processing: Estimates of nucleated cell counts were drawn from the amplification of reference gene primers. Data came from immunoSEQ multiplex PCR; TCRdb stores just in-frame clones and leaves some out. The DNA was the basis for D and trimming; V, J and clone size are from that table. The sample yields 270,000 or so clones, approximately 84% seen once. CDR3 size: 13 residues. Trimming cost V 6 bases and J 4 bases; bases outside gene matches: 3. Researchers sorted participants into cohorts using their self-reported clinical history. Within 2 weeks of study entry, exposed participants had contacted a PCR-confirmed or clinician-diagnosed COVID-19 case.

Sequenced input: PBMCs or T cells enriched from blood (not recorded which). This TCR derives from a woman between 45 and 65 years old who had been exposed to COVID-19. This chain joins TRBV12-3 or TRBV12-4 and TRBJ2-7; 10 bases are shared with TRBD2. CDR3 DNA sequence: TGTGCCAGCAGCCCTAGCGGGGGTTACGAGCAGTACTTC. Translating gives CASSPSGGYEQYF.